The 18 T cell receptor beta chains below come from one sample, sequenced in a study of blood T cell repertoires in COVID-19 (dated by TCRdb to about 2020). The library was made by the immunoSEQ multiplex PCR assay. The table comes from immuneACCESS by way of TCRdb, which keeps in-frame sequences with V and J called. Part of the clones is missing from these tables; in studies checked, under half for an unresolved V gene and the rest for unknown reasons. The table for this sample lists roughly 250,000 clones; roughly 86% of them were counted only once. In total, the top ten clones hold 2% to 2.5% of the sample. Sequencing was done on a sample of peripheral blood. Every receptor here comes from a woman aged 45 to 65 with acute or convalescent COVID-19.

CDR3 amino acids: CASSYRIEVYGYTF. The CDR3 bases are TGTGCCAGCAGCTACAGGATAGAGGTCTATGGCTACACCTTC. This chain connects TRBV2 to TRBJ1-2; perhaps TRBD1 as D (5 bases). Germline V lookup: CDR1 SNHLY, CDR2 FYNNEI. Trimming shortened V by 6 bases and J by 4 bases, and 15 bases separated the two germline ends. The length of the CDR3 is 14 residues.

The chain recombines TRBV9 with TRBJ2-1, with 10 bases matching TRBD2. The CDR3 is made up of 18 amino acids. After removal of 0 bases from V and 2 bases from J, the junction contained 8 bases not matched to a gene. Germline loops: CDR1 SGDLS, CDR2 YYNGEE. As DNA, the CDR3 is TGTGCCAGCAGCGTAGGGCTAGCGGGAGAGCCCCCCTACAATGAGCAGTTCTTC. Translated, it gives CASSVGLAGEPPYNEQFF.

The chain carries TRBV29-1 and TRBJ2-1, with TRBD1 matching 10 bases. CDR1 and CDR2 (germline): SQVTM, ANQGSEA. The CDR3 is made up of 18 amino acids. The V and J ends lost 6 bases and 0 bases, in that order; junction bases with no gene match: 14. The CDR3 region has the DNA TGCAGCGTCGACTCCTCCCAGGACAGGGGGAGCTCCTACAATGAGCAGTTCTTC. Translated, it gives CSVDSSQDRGSSYNEQFF.

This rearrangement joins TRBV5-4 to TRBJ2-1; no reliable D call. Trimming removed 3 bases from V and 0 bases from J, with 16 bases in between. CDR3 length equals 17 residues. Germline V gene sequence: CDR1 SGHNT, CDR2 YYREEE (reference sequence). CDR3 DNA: TGTGCCAGCAGCTCCCCCGTGGCTGGGCGCTCCTACAATGAGCAGTTCTTC. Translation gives CASSSPVAGRSYNEQFF.

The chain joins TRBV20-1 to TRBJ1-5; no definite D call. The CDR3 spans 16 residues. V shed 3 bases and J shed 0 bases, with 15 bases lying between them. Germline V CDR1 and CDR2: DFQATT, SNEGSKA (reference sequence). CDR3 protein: CSASYPGAYSNQPQHF. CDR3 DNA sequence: TGCAGTGCTAGTTATCCGGGAGCTTATAGCAATCAGCCCCAGCATTTT.

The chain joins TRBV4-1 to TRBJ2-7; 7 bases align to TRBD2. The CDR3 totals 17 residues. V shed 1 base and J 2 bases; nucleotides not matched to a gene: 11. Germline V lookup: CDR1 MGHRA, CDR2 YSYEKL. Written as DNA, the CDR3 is TGCGCCAGCAGCCAAGTATCTTGGGGGGGGGAGACCTACGAGCAGTACTTC. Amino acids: CASSQVSWGGETYEQYF.

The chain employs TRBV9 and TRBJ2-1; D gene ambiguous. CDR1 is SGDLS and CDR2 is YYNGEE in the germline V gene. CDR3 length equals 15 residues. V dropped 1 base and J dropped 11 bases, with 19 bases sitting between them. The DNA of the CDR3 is TGTGCCAGCAGCGTATCCCCCCAGCGTTCCGAGCAGCAGTTCTTC. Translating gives CASSVSPQRSEQQFF.

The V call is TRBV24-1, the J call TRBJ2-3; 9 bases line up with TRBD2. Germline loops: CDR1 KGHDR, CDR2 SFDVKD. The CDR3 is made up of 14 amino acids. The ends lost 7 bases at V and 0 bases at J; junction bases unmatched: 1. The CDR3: CATRTSGSTDTQYF. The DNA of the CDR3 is TGTGCCACCAGGACTAGCGGCAGCACAGATACGCAGTATTTT.

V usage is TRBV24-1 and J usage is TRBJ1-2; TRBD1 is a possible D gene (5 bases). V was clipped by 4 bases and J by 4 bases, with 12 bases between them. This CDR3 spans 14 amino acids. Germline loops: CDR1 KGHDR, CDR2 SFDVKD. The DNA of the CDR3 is TGTGCCACCAGTGACCCGGACACCATCTATGGCTACACCTTC. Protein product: CATSDPDTIYGYTF.

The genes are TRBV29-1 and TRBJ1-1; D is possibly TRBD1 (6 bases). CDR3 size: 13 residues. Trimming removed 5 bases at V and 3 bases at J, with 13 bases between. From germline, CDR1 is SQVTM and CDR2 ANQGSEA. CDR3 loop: CSVRQGMYTEAFF. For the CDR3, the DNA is TGCAGCGTTCGCCAGGGGATGTACACTGAAGCTTTCTTT. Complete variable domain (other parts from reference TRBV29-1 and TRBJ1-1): SAVISQKPSRDICQRGTSLTIQCQVDSQVTMMFWYRQQPGQSLTLIATANQGSEATYESGFVIDKFPISRPNLTFSTLTVSNMSPEDSSIYLCSVRQGMYTEAFFGQGTRLTVV.

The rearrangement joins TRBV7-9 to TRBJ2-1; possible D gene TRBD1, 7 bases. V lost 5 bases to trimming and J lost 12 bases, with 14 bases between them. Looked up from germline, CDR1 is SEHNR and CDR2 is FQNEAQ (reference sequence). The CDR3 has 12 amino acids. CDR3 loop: CASSTDREVQFF. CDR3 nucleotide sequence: TGTGCCAGCAGCACAGACAGGGAGGTGCAGTTCTTC.

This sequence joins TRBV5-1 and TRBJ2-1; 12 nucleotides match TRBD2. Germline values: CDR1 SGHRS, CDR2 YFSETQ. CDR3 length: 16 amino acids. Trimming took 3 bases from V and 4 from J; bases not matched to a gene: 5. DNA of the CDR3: TGCGCCAGCAGCTGGAGGACTAGCGGGACTTACAATGAGCAGTTCTTC. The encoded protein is CASSWRTSGTYNEQFF.

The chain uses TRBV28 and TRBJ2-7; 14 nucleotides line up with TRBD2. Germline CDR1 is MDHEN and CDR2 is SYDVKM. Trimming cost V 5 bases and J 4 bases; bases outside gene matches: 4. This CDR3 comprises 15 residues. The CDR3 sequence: CASSLGLAGVYEQYF. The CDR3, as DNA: TGTGCCAGCAGTCTGGGACTAGCGGGAGTGTACGAGCAGTACTTC. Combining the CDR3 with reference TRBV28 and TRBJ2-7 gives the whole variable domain DVKVTQSSRYLVKRTGEKVFLECVQDMDHENMFWYRQDPGLGLRLIYFSYDVKMKEKGDIPEGYSVSREKKERFSLILESASTNQTSMYLCASSLGLAGVYEQYFGPGTRLTVT.

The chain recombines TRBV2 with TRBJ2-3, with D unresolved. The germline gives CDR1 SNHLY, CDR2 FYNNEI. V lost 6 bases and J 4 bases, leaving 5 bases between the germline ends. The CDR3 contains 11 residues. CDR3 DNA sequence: TGTGCCAGCAGCCCCGCAGATACGCAGTATTTT. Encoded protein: CASSPADTQYF.

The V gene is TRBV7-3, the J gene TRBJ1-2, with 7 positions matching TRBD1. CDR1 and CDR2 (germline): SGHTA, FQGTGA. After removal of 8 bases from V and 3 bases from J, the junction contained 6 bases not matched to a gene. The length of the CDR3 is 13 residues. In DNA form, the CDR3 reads TGTGCCAGCGGACGAGGGGGCGACTATGGCTACACCTTC. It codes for CASGRGGDYGYTF. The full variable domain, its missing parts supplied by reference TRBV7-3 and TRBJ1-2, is GAGVSQTPSNKVTEKGKYVELRCDPISGHTALYWYRQSLGQGPEFLIYFQGTGAADDSGLPNDRFFAVRPEGSVSTLKIQRTERGDSAVYLCASGRGGDYGYTFGSGTRLTVV.

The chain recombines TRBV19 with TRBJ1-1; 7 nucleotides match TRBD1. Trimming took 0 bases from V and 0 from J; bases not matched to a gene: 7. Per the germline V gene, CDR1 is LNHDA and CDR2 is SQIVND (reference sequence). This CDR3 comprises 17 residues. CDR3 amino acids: CASSIDSGTAMNTEAFF. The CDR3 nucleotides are TGTGCCAGTAGTATAGATTCCGGGACAGCCATGAACACTGAAGCTTTCTTT.

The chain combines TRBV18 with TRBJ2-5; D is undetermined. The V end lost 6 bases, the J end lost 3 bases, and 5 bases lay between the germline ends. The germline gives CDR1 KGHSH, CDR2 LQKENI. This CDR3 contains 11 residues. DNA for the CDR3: TGTGCCAGCTCCCGTGAAGAGACCCAGTACTTC. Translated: CASSREETQYF.

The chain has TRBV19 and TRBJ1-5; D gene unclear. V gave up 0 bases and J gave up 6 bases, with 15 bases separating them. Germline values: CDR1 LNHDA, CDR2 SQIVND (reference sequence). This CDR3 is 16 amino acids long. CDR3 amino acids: CASSIDKQVVTQPQHF. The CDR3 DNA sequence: TGTGCCAGTAGTATAGATAAGCAGGTTGTCACTCAGCCCCAGCATTTT.